Listed below are T cell receptor beta chains from one sample, sequenced in a study of T-cell reconstitution after alpha-beta-depleted transplantation in children. One entry per CDR3 protein, called by TCRdb with MiXCR from the PCR reads. There are approximately 490,000 distinct CDR3 sequences in the sample; roughly an eighth occur only once, and less than 6.5% lies in the top ten. The sequences come from PBMCs from the stem cell graft donor, collected from the stem cell graft. The origin of the receptors is a human donor who donated a stem cell graft to a child with combined immunodeficiency. Each CDR3 is given with its conserved first and last residue. A D gene is named only where the DNA matches it firmly. Clone size, where shown, is once, few, many, or a class for clones that have expanded.

.,TRBV7-9,few,TRBJ2-5,TGTGCCAGCAGCACAAATGGCCGAACTAGTTTCTTGGAGACCCAGTACTTC,CASSTNGRTSFLETQYF
.,TRBV5-1,.,TRBJ2-7,TGCGCCAGCAGCTTGAACAGTGAGTACGAGCAGTACTTC,CASSLNSEYEQYF
.,TRBV19,.,TRBJ1-3,TGTGCCAGTATAAAGCAAGCGGGAACTGGAAACACCATATATTTT,CASIKQAGTGNTIYF
TRBD2,TRBV2,.,TRBJ2-5,TGTGCCAGCAGTCGTGGACTAGCGCAAAGGGGGACCCAGTACTTC,CASSRGLAQRGTQYF
TRBD1,TRBV5-1,.,TRBJ2-3,TGCGCCAGCAGCTTGGAACTCGGGACAGGAGGCCCTGATACGCAGTATTTT,CASSLELGTGGPDTQYF
.,TRBV19,few,TRBJ1-1,TGTGCCAGTAGTAAGGGGACTAGGGACACTGAAGCTTTCTTT,CASSKGTRDTEAFF
TRBD2,TRBV6-2/TRBV6-3,.,TRBJ2-1,TGTGCCAGCAGGAGTAGGACTAGCAGCACCTACAATGAGCAGTTCTTC,CASRSRTSSTYNEQFF
.,TRBV10-3,.,TRBJ2-5,TGTGCCATCAATGGGGCAGGCCAAGAGACCCAGTACTTC,CAINGAGQETQYF
TRBD2,TRBV20-1,few,TRBJ2-1,TGCAGTGCAATTAGCGGGGGGGCCTTCTACAATGAGCAGTTCTTC,CSAISGGAFYNEQFF
.,TRBV12-3/TRBV12-4,many,TRBJ1-4,TGTGCCAGCAGCCAGACAGGTCAGGAGATGAGAGCAACTAATGAAAAACTGTTTTTT,CASSQTGQEMRATNEKLFF
TRBD1,TRBV29-1,few,TRBJ2-1,TGCAGCGCCGCAACGACGGGACAGTTATACAATGAGCAGTTCTTC,CSAATTGQLYNEQFF
.,TRBV12-3/TRBV12-4,few,TRBJ1-1,TGTGCCAGCAGAGCTAAAACAGCCACCCGTACTGAAGCTTTCTTT,CASRAKTATRTEAFF
.,TRBV7-7,.,TRBJ2-5,TGTGCTAGCAGCCCTCAGGTTGGAGGACAAGAGACCCAGTACTTC,CASSPQVGGQETQYF
TRBD1,TRBV3-1,few,TRBJ2-1,TGTGCCAGCAGCCGCGCAAGGACAGGGATCGCCTACAATGAGCAGTTCTTC,CASSRARTGIAYNEQFF
.,TRBV30,few,TRBJ1-5,TGTGCCTGGAGTAACGGGGTCAATCAGCCCCAGCATTTT,CAWSNGVNQPQHF
TRBD2,TRBV24-1,.,TRBJ2-1,TGTGCCACCAGTGCCCCTAGCGGCAATGAGCAGTTCTTC,CATSAPSGNEQFF
.,TRBV20-1,many,TRBJ2-1,TGCAGTGCTAGGCTAGGGGGGAATGAGCAGTTCTTC,CSARLGGNEQFF
.,TRBV2,many,TRBJ2-3,TGTGCCAGCACTGGGACTCGTCCTCCCCGCACAGATACGCAGTATTTT,CASTGTRPPRTDTQYF
TRBD1,TRBV2,.,TRBJ1-1,TGTGCCAGCAGTAAACTTGGGACAGACACTGAAGCTTTCTTT,CASSKLGTDTEAFF
TRBD1,TRBV4-3,.,TRBJ2-7,TGCGCCAGCAGCCAAGGTTCCGGGACAGGCGGTGAGCAGTACTTC,CASSQGSGTGGEQYF
TRBD1,TRBV10-3,.,TRBJ2-3,TGTGCCATCCAGTTGGAGACAGGGGCCATGGGTACGCAGTATTTT,CAIQLETGAMGTQYF
TRBD2,TRBV4-3,.,TRBJ2-5,TGCGCCAGCAGCCAAGGGACTAGCGATGGGACCCAGTACTTC,CASSQGTSDGTQYF
TRBD2,TRBV5-1,many,TRBJ2-2,TGCGCCAGCTACCCAGGGAGGGACCCCACCGGGGAGCTGTTTTTT,CASYPGRDPTGELFF
TRBD1,TRBV14,few,TRBJ2-2,TGTGCCAGCAGCCAAGATCGGGCAGGGGGATACACCGGGGAGCTGTTTTTT,CASSQDRAGGYTGELFF
.,TRBV5-1,.,TRBJ2-7,TGCGCCAGCAGGGCGGTGGACGACGAGCAGTACTTC,CASRAVDDEQYF
.,TRBV12-3/TRBV12-4,many,TRBJ1-4,TGTGCCAGCAGTTTAGCCCTAAATGAAAAACTGTTTTTT,CASSLALNEKLFF
.,TRBV29-1,few,TRBJ1-1,TGCAGCGTTGAACCGCTCGCAGGTACCGCGACTGAAGCTTTCTTT,CSVEPLAGTATEAFF
.,TRBV7-2,.,TRBJ1-2,TGTGCCAGCAGCTTAGTTGGGCCCTTC,CASSLVGPF
TRBD2,TRBV5-1,.,TRBJ2-1,TGCGCCAGCAGCCGGACTAGCGGGAGGAAGGGGCCCTACAATGAGCAGTTCTTC,CASSRTSGRKGPYNEQFF
.,TRBV7-3,.,TRBJ2-1,TGTGCCAGCAGCCCTTCTAGCGCGACCTACAATGAGCAGTTCTTC,CASSPSSATYNEQFF
TRBD2,TRBV12-3/TRBV12-4,.,TRBJ2-7,TGTGCCTCGGGACTAGTAGGTTACGAGCAGTACTTC,CASGLVGYEQYF
.,TRBV20-1,many,TRBJ2-1,TGCAGTGCTAACGATGAGCAGTTCTTC,CSANDEQFF
TRBD1,TRBV24-1,many,TRBJ2-7,TGTGCCACCAGTGACCAAAGGACAGGGCCATACGAGCAGTACTTC,CATSDQRTGPYEQYF
TRBD1,TRBV6-2/TRBV6-3,many,TRBJ2-7,TGTGCCAGCAGTAGGACAGGGCCGGCCGAGCAGTACTTC,CASSRTGPAEQYF
.,TRBV11-2,.,TRBJ2-7,TGTGCCAGCAGCTTAGTTGGGACCTACTACGAGCAGTACTTC,CASSLVGTYYEQYF
.,TRBV5-6,many,TRBJ2-3,TGTGCCAGCAGCTTCGAAGAGGGAGCGGGACACGGTAGCACAGATACGCAGTATTTT,CASSFEEGAGHGSTDTQYF
.,TRBV28,.,TRBJ1-2,TGTGCCAGCAGTTTACCCCAGGAACCCTATGGCTACACCTTC,CASSLPQEPYGYTF
.,TRBV28,.,TRBJ2-2,TGTGCCAGCAGTTTGGATGCGGGACGACCGAACACCGGGGAGCTGTTTTTT,CASSLDAGRPNTGELFF
.,TRBV7-2,.,TRBJ2-1,TGTGCCAGCAGCTTAGCGCAGGCCGCTAGAGAGCAGTTCTTC,CASSLAQAAREQFF
TRBD2,TRBV6-1,few,TRBJ2-2,TGTGCCAGCACCGGGACTAGCGGGAACGCGAACACCGGGGAGCTGTTTTTT,CASTGTSGNANTGELFF
.,TRBV10-2,.,TRBJ1-3,TGCGCCAGCAGCGGGGACTCTGGAAACACCATATATTTT,CASSGDSGNTIYF
.,TRBV20-1,.,TRBJ1-1,TGCAGTGCTAGAGAAAGGGGGTACACTGAAGCTTTCTTT,CSARERGYTEAFF